This T cell receptor beta chain was sequenced during a study of cytomegalovirus exposure and HLA in healthy donors. Whole-study results and caveats: TCR beta chains associated with HLA were, in a later analysis, more clonally expanded than equally common others. Later genetic work tied a missense DCLRE1C variant to beta-chain V and J trimming.

Comments on this clone: Its antigen is not known.

Everyone who donated was a healthy bone marrow donor. Use of 60 Vbeta and 13 Jbeta primers characterized the PCR. Clones were sequenced by immunoSEQ multiplex PCR, and TCRdb holds only the in-frame ones, with some missing. Among over 120,000 clones listed, around four fifths were seen once. The sequence derives from a man aged 25-45 years in good health and CMV-seropositive. The sequenced sample consisted of PBMCs.

CDR3 bases: TGCGCCAGCAGCTCCAGGGGGCGAGGTGGCTACACCTTC. Amino acids: CASSSRGRGGYTF. V and J are TRBV5-1 and TRBJ1-2; TRBD1 matches 8 bases. In germline, CDR1 is SGHRS, CDR2 YFSETQ. The CDR3 extends over 13 amino acids. V lost 3 bases to trimming and J lost 7 bases; unmatched junction nucleotides: 5. The full variable domain, rest sourced from reference TRBV5-1 and TRBJ1-2, is KAGVTQTPRYLIKTRGQQVTLSCSPISGHRSVSWYQQTPGQGLQFLFEYFSETQRNKGNFPGRFSGRQFSNSRSEMNVSTLELGDSALYLCASSSRGRGGYTFGSGTRLTVV.